These 17 T cell receptor beta chains were sequenced from one sample in a study of identical twins. TCRdb re-called the 5' RACE reads through MiXCR, storing one row per CDR3 protein. The sample comprises a few hundred thousand distinct CDR3 sequences, roughly 12% of which are singletons, and just over 7% rests with the top ten. This same sample was also taken into another study, of yellow fever vaccine responses in identical twins.

The sample taken for sequencing was CD8+ T cells sorted from blood. Receptors originate from a woman between 18 and 29 years old in good health.

The sample holds a few counts of this clonotype. The chain links TRBV6-1 to TRBJ2-2, with D uncertain. Trimming removed 6 bases from V and 4 bases from J, with 15 bases in between. The CDR3 runs 15 residues. Germline CDR1 and CDR2: MNHNS and SASEGT. The CDR3 protein is CASSTTRPGTGELFF. The CDR3 bases are TGTGCCAGCAGCACGACCCGCCCGGGCACCGGGGAGCTGTTTTTT.

This clonotype has a handful of counts. This rearrangement joins TRBV20-1 to TRBJ2-1; possibly TRBD2 for D (5 bases). The CDR3 loop spans 14 amino acids. V gave up 1 base and J gave up 4 bases, with 11 bases separating them. Germline V gene data show CDR1 as DFQATT and CDR2 as SNEGSKA (reference sequence). The CDR3 coding sequence is TGCAGTGCTAGAGCTCTAGCCGGATACAATGAGCAGTTCTTC. Translating gives CSARALAGYNEQFF.

This chain joins TRBV28 and TRBJ2-1, with 7 bases fitting TRBD2. Germline CDR1 reads MDHEN; CDR2 reads SYDVKM. V dropped 4 bases and J dropped 2; count of bases not matched to a gene: 2. This CDR3 spans 14 amino acids. CDR3 region: CASSYLAAYNEQFF. CDR3 bases: TGTGCCAGCAGTTATCTAGCGGCCTACAATGAGCAGTTCTTC. The full variable domain, in which reference TRBV28 and TRBJ2-1 provide the parts outside the CDR3, is DVKVTQSSRYLVKRTGEKVFLECVQDMDHENMFWYRQDPGLGLRLIYFSYDVKMKEKGDIPEGYSVSREKKERFSLILESASTNQTSMYLCASSYLAAYNEQFFGPGTRLTVL.

This sequence joins TRBV28 and TRBJ2-1; D is unresolved. This CDR3 spans 10 amino acids. V shed 8 bases and J shed 5 bases, with 4 bases lying between them. Looked up from germline, CDR1 is MDHEN and CDR2 is SYDVKM. CDR3 region: CASEDNEQFF. CDR3 DNA sequence: TGTGCCAGCGAAGACAATGAGCAGTTCTTC.

This clonotype was counted between two and nine times. The rearrangement joins TRBV18 to TRBJ1-6; D not resolved. Deletions cut 3 bases from V and 0 bases from J, with 15 bases between. The CDR3 length is 18 residues. Germline CDR1 reads KGHSH; CDR2 reads LQKENI. Here the CDR3 reads CASSPTLFRSSYNSPLHF. CDR3 coding DNA: TGTGCCAGCTCACCGACCCTATTTCGGAGCTCCTATAATTCACCCCTCCACTTT.

This clonotype was detected many times. The chain couples TRBV3-1 to TRBJ2-7; D call uncertain. V dropped 0 bases and J dropped 3 bases, with 12 bases sitting between them. The CDR3 spans 15 residues. CDR1 LGHDT and CDR2 YNNKEL come from the germline V gene (reference sequence). This CDR3 is CASSQDSGLGYEQYV. DNA for the CDR3: TGTGCCAGCAGCCAAGACTCTGGTTTGGGCTACGAGCAGTACGTC.

This clonotype has at least ten counts. This chain joins TRBV3-1 and TRBJ2-3; D tentatively fits TRBD1 or TRBD2 (5 bases each). CDR1 and CDR2 from the germline V gene are LGHDT and YNNKEL (reference sequence). Trimming pared 4 bases from V and 6 bases from J, leaving 17 bases between. CDR3 length: 15 amino acids. The CDR3 protein is CASSPPGRGPDTQYF. CDR3 DNA sequence: TGTGCCAGCAGCCCACCCGGCCGGGGCCCGGATACGCAGTATTTT.

This clonotype was counted between two and nine times. The chain uses TRBV10-1 and TRBJ2-1; 9 bases align to TRBD2. Germline CDR1 and CDR2: WNHNN and SYGVQD (reference sequence). This CDR3 region has 15 residues. The V segment lost 6 bases and the J segment 2 bases; nucleotides outside the gene matches: 5. The CDR3 sequence: CASSEGLAPYNEQFF. The CDR3 region has the DNA TGCGCCAGCAGCGAGGGACTAGCCCCCTACAATGAGCAGTTCTTC.

V and J are TRBV9 and TRBJ2-7, with TRBD1 identical over 9 bases. Germline V gene sequence: CDR1 SGDLS, CDR2 YYNGEE. The CDR3 consists of 15 residues. V shed 4 bases, J shed 3 bases, and the junction held 8 bases outside the gene matches. DNA of the CDR3: TGTGCCAGCAGCTATGGACAGGGGAATCACTACGAGCAGTACTTC. Translating it yields CASSYGQGNHYEQYF.

The J gene is TRBJ2-4, the V gene TRBV3-1; the D is unclear. The V end was cut by 0 bases, the J end by 0 bases, with 9 bases between. CDR1 LGHDT and CDR2 YNNKEL come from the germline V gene (reference sequence). The CDR3 has 16 amino acids. The DNA of the CDR3 is TGTGCCAGCAGCCAAGACCGGCTGGGAGCCAAAAACATTCAGTACTTC. Translating gives CASSQDRLGAKNIQYF.

There are a few counts of this clonotype. The chain recombines TRBV7-9 with TRBJ2-3; possible D gene TRBD2, 6 bases. Germline V gene sequence: CDR1 SEHNR, CDR2 FQNEAQ (reference sequence). V was trimmed by 5 bases and J by 10 bases, leaving 10 bases between them. The CDR3 covers 11 residues. The CDR3 protein is CASSRSGSQYF. CDR3 DNA: TGTGCCAGCAGCCGTAGCGGATCGCAGTATTTT.

This clonotype was counted many times. The gene calls are TRBV12-3 or TRBV12-4 and TRBJ2-1, with TRBD2 identical over 7 bases. The length of the CDR3 is 15 residues. V dropped 5 bases and J dropped 8; count of bases not matched to a gene: 12. CDR3 in amino acids: CASSRTSVGLDEQFF. DNA for the CDR3: TGTGCCAGCAGTCGTACTAGCGTGGGGTTGGATGAGCAGTTCTTC.

This clonotype was picked up a small number of times. The V call is TRBV20-1, the J call TRBJ2-1, with TRBD2 matching 12 bases. This CDR3 is built from 15 residues. V was clipped by 6 bases and J by 8 bases; unmatched bases: 11. Germline CDR1 is DFQATT and CDR2 is SNEGSKA (reference sequence). CDR3 region: CSANTGTSGPDEQFF. CDR3 DNA: TGCAGTGCCAACACCGGGACTAGCGGGCCGGATGAGCAGTTCTTC.

CDR3 loop: CATTRGGQETQYF. CDR3 coding DNA: TGTGCCACCACTCGGGGGGGGCAAGAGACCCAGTACTTC. This chain joins TRBV11-2 and TRBJ2-5; 8 positions agree with TRBD2. CDR1 SGHAT and CDR2 FQNNGV come from the germline V gene. CDR3 length: 13 amino acids. J gave up 2 bases and V 10 bases, and 6 bases lay outside the gene matches.

This clonotype has a handful of counts. The chain uses TRBV3-1 and TRBJ2-2; 8 bases agree with TRBD1. V shed 3 bases and J 5 bases; nucleotides not matched to a gene: 5. There are 15 residues in the CDR3. Germline V gene lookup returns CDR1 LGHDT and CDR2 YNNKEL (reference sequence). The CDR3 protein is CASSQGYRGTGELFF. CDR3 bases: TGTGCCAGCAGCCAGGGGTACAGGGGGACCGGGGAGCTGTTTTTT.

In its sample, this clonotype was seen a few times. The rearrangement uses TRBV10-2 and TRBJ2-1; the match to TRBD2 covers 14 bases. The V gene's germline CDR1 is WSHSY and CDR2 SAAADI. With V trimmed by 5 bases and J by 5 bases, 8 bases remained unmatched. This CDR3 has 17 amino acids. CDR3 DNA: TGCGCCAGCAGTATGACTAGCGGGAGGGCCGTTAACAATGAGCAGTTCTTC. This translates into CASSMTSGRAVNNEQFF.

A remark on this clonotype: With a much larger clone just one base away, this may be a read error. In this CDR3 the conserved last residue, phenylalanine or tryptophan, is missing, so a read error is likely. CDR3 coding DNA: TGTGCCACCAGTGATCTCCGGGACAAATACAATGAGCAGTTCTTA. This codes for CATSDLRDKYNEQFL. V gene TRBV24-1 combines with J gene TRBJ2-1; D is perhaps TRBD1 (6 bases). Germline V CDR1 and CDR2: KGHDR, SFDVKD. The V gene lost 3 bases and the J gene lost 4 bases, with 12 bases spanning the gap. This CDR3 spans 15 amino acids.